One and the same sample provided the 7 T cell receptor beta chains below, sequenced in a study of T cells in Graves' hyperthyroidism and ophthalmopathy. TCR beta CDR3 regions were amplified from RNA. TCR CDR3 regions were first amplified by RT-PCR with HTBI primers. A single record per CDR3 protein comes from TCRdb applying MiXCR to the multiplex PCR reads. Of hundreds of thousands of distinct CDR3 sequences listed, about 45% are singletons. Sequencing was performed on peripheral blood or thyroid tissue (not recorded which). The receptors stem from a woman between 18 and 30 years old with Graves' hyperthyroidism.

This clonotype was counted only a few times. The chain employs TRBV7-9 and TRBJ2-5; the D gene is possibly TRBD1 (5 bases). Germline assignment: CDR1 SEHNR and CDR2 FQNEAQ (reference sequence). The CDR3 spans 14 residues. Trimming took 1 base from V and 5 from J, leaving 11 bases between them. CDR3 in DNA: TGTGCCAGCAGCTTAGGGACAATCACGGAGACCCAGTACTTC. As protein: CASSLGTITETQYF.

The J gene is TRBJ1-1, the V gene TRBV9; 10 nucleotides align to TRBD1. The J segment lost 2 bases and the V segment lost 3 bases, leaving 10 bases of the junction unmatched. Germline-derived CDR1 and CDR2 are SGDLS and YYNGEE. The CDR3 is 17 amino acids. CDR3 bases: TGTGCCAGCAGCGCACACCTTGGGACAGGGGTAAACACTGAAGCTTTCTTT. It is translated as CASSAHLGTGVNTEAFF.

V and J are TRBV7-6 and TRBJ2-7, with D unclear. Deletions cut 5 bases from V and 5 bases from J, with 7 bases between. Germline loops: CDR1 SGHVS, CDR2 FNYEAQ. This CDR3 has 11 residues. CDR3 sequence: CASSRINEQYF. The CDR3 region has the DNA TGTGCCAGCAGCAGGATCAACGAGCAGTACTTC.

This clonotype was counted between two and nine times. V and J are TRBV9 and TRBJ1-4; D gene ambiguous. Trimming cost V 0 bases and J 0 bases, with 9 bases left between them. The CDR3 is 16 amino acids. CDR1 is SGDLS, CDR2 YYNGEE, per germline. CDR3 sequence (DNA): TGTGCCAGCAGCGTAGTCGCAGATCCAACTAATGAAAAACTGTTTTTT. Protein product: CASSVVADPTNEKLFF.

The genes are TRBV2 and TRBJ2-2; 9 bases are shared with TRBD1. Germline CDR1 reads SNHLY; CDR2 reads FYNNEI. After removal of 5 bases from V and 7 bases from J, the junction contained 5 bases not matched to a gene. This CDR3 is built from 14 residues. CDR3: CASSYRGQVGELFF. CDR3 coding DNA: TGTGCCAGCAGTTACAGGGGGCAGGTCGGGGAGCTGTTTTTT.

In this sample, this clonotype turned up a few times. Mismatch with germline at one junction end may stem from a read error. The J gene is TRBJ1-6, the V gene TRBV11-3; no clear D. The CDR3 contains 16 residues. The germline gives CDR1 SGHNT, CDR2 YENEEA. The CDR3 loop reads CAGSLDIWTLRSPLHF. The CDR3 nucleotides read TGTGCCGGCAGCTTAGATATATGGACGTTGAGGTCACCCCTCCACTTT.

The gene calls are TRBV7-2 and TRBJ1-3; 9 bases match TRBD1. V lost 1 base and J lost 2; bases outside the gene matches: 3. Looked up from germline, CDR1 is SGHTA and CDR2 is FQGNSA. This CDR3 is built from 16 residues. CDR3 amino acids: CASSLDRGPAGNTIYF. The DNA of the CDR3 is TGTGCCAGCAGCTTAGACAGGGGGCCAGCTGGAAACACCATATATTTT.